This T cell receptor beta chain was identified in a study of T cells in localized non-small cell lung cancer. Notes on the study in general: Multi-region tumor sequencing was not done, so intratumor heterogeneity could not be excluded. Turning up in adjacent lung were a median roughly 62 of the top 100 tumor clones.

The data were produced by immunoSEQ multiplex PCR, yet TCRdb's version contains in-frame clones alone and is incomplete. The sample lists about 41,000 clones, approximately 90% occurring once. A remark on this clone: What it binds is unknown.

Germline values: CDR1 GTSNPN, CDR2 SVGIG (reference sequence). The trim removed 2 bases at V and 4 bases at J, leaving 4 bases unmatched. This CDR3 spans 13 amino acids. This sample comprised peripheral blood, obtained before any cancer treatment. The chain links TRBV30 to TRBJ1-1; 7 nucleotides line up with TRBD1. The TCR sequence derives from a woman aged 18-49 years with stage III lung adenocarcinoma. The CDR3 reads CAWSPTGPTEAFF. The CDR3 DNA reads TGTGCCTGGAGTCCGACAGGGCCCACTGAAGCTTTCTTT.